A single sample is the source of the 22 T cell receptor beta chains below, sequenced in a study of blood T cells in healthy people across ages. Then a second PCR, running about 6 to 12 cycles, was carried out with a sample-barcoded 5' primer and a J-beta primer mix. Using its own MiXCR run on the 5' RACE reads, TCRdb lists one record per CDR3 protein. Of 550,000 to 800,000 distinct CDR3 sequences listed, approximately 31% were seen once; the top ten hold just over 15%. The sample was blood. The receptors were sampled from a woman of 80 years or more in good health.

This chain joins TRBV6-6 and TRBJ1-2, with D possibly being TRBD1 (6 bases). Between the trimmed V and J ends, which lost 6 bases and 11 bases, there was a span of 28 bases. This CDR3 contains 16 residues. Germline CDR1 reads MNHNY; CDR2 reads SVGAGI (reference sequence). The CDR3 sequence: CASSPGAREFWVGYTF. Here the CDR3 DNA reads TGTGCCAGCAGCCCAGGGGCCCGGGAGTTCTGGGTTGGGTACACCTTC.

This clonotype occurred many times. The chain employs TRBV5-4 and TRBJ2-5, with 9 bases lining up with TRBD2. This CDR3 is 15 amino acids long. V lost 4 bases to trimming and J lost 0 bases; unmatched junction nucleotides: 4. CDR1 is SGHNT, CDR2 YYREEE, per germline (reference sequence). The CDR3 nucleotides are TGTGCCAGCAGCCGCGGCGGGGGGGACCAAGAGACCCAGTACTTC. Encoded protein: CASSRGGGDQETQYF.

The gene calls are TRBV12-3 or TRBV12-4 and TRBJ1-1, with D hard to call. Deletions cut 5 bases from V and 1 base from J, with 17 bases between. CDR3 size: 16 residues. The CDR3 loop reads CASSQGSGKANTEAFF. In DNA, the CDR3 is TGTGCCAGCAGTCAAGGGTCGGGGAAAGCGAACACTGAAGCTTTCTTT.

The V call is TRBV20-1, the J call TRBJ1-2, with TRBD1 identical over 7 bases. This CDR3 is 14 amino acids long. With 0 bases clipped from V and 4 bases from J, the junction kept 5 bases outside the gene matches. Germline CDR1 and CDR2: DFQATT and SNEGSKA (reference sequence). The DNA for the CDR3 is TGCAGTGCTAGAGATCACAGGGGAGGCTATGGCTACACCTTC. Encoded protein: CSARDHRGGYGYTF.

With regard to this clonotype: A read error may be the cause here, since a much bigger clone is one base away. The rearrangement uses TRBV7-2 and TRBJ2-5; D unclear. The length of the CDR3 is 15 residues. Germline lookup yields CDR1 SGHTA and CDR2 FQGNSA. CDR3 sequence: CARSPSSWGAETQYF. CDR3 DNA: TGTGCCCGCAGCCCCTCCTCGTGGGGTGCTGAGACCCAGTACTTC.

This clonotype was seen ten or more times. This rearrangement joins TRBV7-2 to TRBJ2-5; TRBD1 might be the D (5 bases). This CDR3 comprises 14 residues. Trimming removed 3 bases at V and 5 bases at J, with 13 bases between. Looked up from germline, CDR1 is SGHTA and CDR2 is FQGNSA. For the CDR3, the DNA is TGTGCCAGCAGCTTTAGGGGATTAGGGGAGACCCAGTACTTC. Its protein product is CASSFRGLGETQYF.

Comment on this clonotype: A read error may be the cause here, since a much bigger clone is one base away. This chain connects TRBV12-3 or TRBV12-4 to TRBJ2-3; D is ambiguous. This CDR3 has 12 residues. The CDR3 DNA sequence: TGTGCCAGCAGTTCGGTGCCCGATATGCAGTATTTT. Its protein is CASSSVPDMQYF.

This sequence joins TRBV12-3 or TRBV12-4 and TRBJ2-5; D remains unclear. The CDR3 contains 13 residues. The V end was cut by 6 bases, the J end by 11 bases, with 19 bases between. The CDR3 DNA sequence: TGTGCCAGCAGCCCTGACCAAGGTACTGAGCAGTACTTC. It codes for CASSPDQGTEQYF.

Notes on this clonotype: An end of the junction differs from the germline gene, which may be a read error. The chain recombines TRBV7-2 with TRBJ2-6, with a tentative D call TRBD1 (5 bases). The CDR3 contains 15 residues. CDR1 is SGHTA and CDR2 is FQGNSA in the germline V gene. CDR3 sequence: CASNLRRAGADVLTF. CDR3 nucleotide sequence: TGTGCCAGCAACCTCCGGCGAGCTGGGGCCGACGTCCTGACTTTC.

This clonotype showed up many times. The CDR3 coding sequence is TGTGCCAGCATGGGGGACCAAGAGACCCAGTACTTC. Residues: CASMGDQETQYF. This rearrangement joins TRBV2 to TRBJ2-5; D might be TRBD1 or TRBD2, each matching 5 bases. The CDR3 is 12 amino acids. V was cut by 7 bases and J by 0 bases, with 6 bases left in between. Germline CDR1 and CDR2: SNHLY and FYNNEI.

The chain recombines TRBV7-9 with TRBJ2-1; D is possibly TRBD2 (7 bases). V dropped 1 base and J dropped 5 bases, with 12 bases sitting between them. CDR3 length: 15 residues. Germline V gene lookup returns CDR1 SEHNR and CDR2 FQNEAQ (reference sequence). The CDR3: CASSLGGGGNNEQFF. For the CDR3, the DNA is TGTGCCAGCAGCTTAGGGGGCGGGGGCAACAATGAGCAGTTCTTC. The full variable domain, completed using reference TRBV7-9 and TRBJ2-1, is DTGVSQNPRHKITKRGQNVTFRCDPISEHNRLYWYRQTLGQGPEFLTYFQNEAQLEKSRLLSDRFSAERPKGSFSTLEIQRTEQGDSAMYLCASSLGGGGNNEQFFGPGTRLTVL.

This clonotype was seen only a few times. This sequence joins TRBV6-2 or TRBV6-3 and TRBJ1-5, with TRBD1 identical over 11 bases. The V segment lost 6 bases and the J segment 6 bases; nucleotides outside the gene matches: 7. CDR3 length: 15 amino acids. In germline, CDR1 is MNHEY, CDR2 SVGEGT. In nucleotides, the CDR3 is TGTGCCAGCAGACCCCGGGACAGGGGGGCTCAGCCCCAGCATTTT. This translates into CASRPRDRGAQPQHF.

This clonotype was counted at least ten times. The chain is built from TRBV20-1 and TRBJ1-1; no firm D call. Trimming stripped 0 bases from V and 1 base from J, with 15 bases between. The CDR3 sequence is 16 residues long. Germline CDR1 is DFQATT and CDR2 is SNEGSKA (reference sequence). CDR3 sequence reads: CSARDEGSGRNTEAFF. The CDR3 DNA follows: TGCAGTGCTAGAGATGAAGGTTCAGGTCGGAACACTGAAGCTTTCTTT.

This clonotype was found many times. The chain combines TRBV2 with TRBJ2-1; 12 bases match TRBD1. Germline lookup yields CDR1 SNHLY and CDR2 FYNNEI. This CDR3 region has 15 residues. V shed 1 base and J 9 bases; nucleotides not matched to a gene: 4. CDR3 DNA sequence: TGTGCCAGCAGTGAAGTGGGACAGGGGGCGTCTGAGCAGTTCTTC. Encoded protein: CASSEVGQGASEQFF.

This clonotype was recorded a few times. V is TRBV20-1 and J is TRBJ1-6; TRBD1 is a possible D gene (6 bases). Germline CDR1 reads DFQATT; CDR2 reads SNEGSKA (reference sequence). The CDR3 runs 16 residues. With 6 bases removed from V and 3 bases from J, the gap between germline ends came to 18 bases. The CDR3 region has the DNA TGCAGTGCATCGACCGGACAGCTTAACTATAATTCACCCCTCCACTTT. Its translation: CSASTGQLNYNSPLHF.

As regards this clonotype: Compared with germline, one end of the junction differs, possibly owing to a read error. The V and J genes are TRBV4-2 and TRBJ1-3; possibly TRBD1 for D (6 bases). Germline V gene data show CDR1 as LGHNA and CDR2 as YNFKEQ. CDR3 size: 17 residues. CDR3 in DNA: TGTGCCAGCGGCCAAGATCTCAGGGGTGCCTCTGGAAACACCATATATTTT. This sequence encodes CASGQDLRGASGNTIYF.

This clonotype was seen at least ten times. The J gene is TRBJ2-7, the V gene TRBV20-1; D perhaps matches TRBD2 (5 bases). Per germline, CDR1 DFQATT and CDR2 SNEGSKA (reference sequence). This CDR3 has 12 residues. The ends were cut back, 7 bases at V and 3 bases at J, with 13 bases in the middle. The CDR3 loop reads CSGRRDYYEQYF. The CDR3 DNA sequence: TGCAGTGGCCGTAGAGACTACTACGAGCAGTACTTC.

This clonotype was detected only once. The J gene is TRBJ2-7, the V gene TRBV11-2, with a possible D match to TRBD1 (5 bases). Germline assignment: CDR1 SGHAT and CDR2 FQNNGV. Trimming removed 1 base from V and 12 bases from J, with 25 bases in between. CDR3 length: 16 amino acids. The CDR3 bases are TGTGCCAGCAGCTTAGGGGCAGGACAAAGCTCCTACGGGCGGTACTTC. This encodes CASSLGAGQSSYGRYF. Together with reference TRBV11-2 and TRBJ2-7, the CDR3 gives the full variable domain: EAGVAQSPRYKIIEKRQSVAFWCNPISGHATLYWYQQILGQGPKLLIQFQNNGVVDDSQLPKDRFSAERLKGVDSTLKIQPAKLEDSAVYLCASSLGAGQSSYGRYFGPGTRLTVT.

Only one count was recorded for this clonotype. The chain carries TRBV7-3 and TRBJ1-1, with D possibly TRBD1 on 6 matching bases. CDR3 size: 15 residues. Germline values: CDR1 SGHTA, CDR2 FQGTGA. Trimming took 1 base from V and 4 from J, leaving 13 bases between them. CDR3: CASSLNAGAGTEAFF. In DNA form, the CDR3 reads TGTGCCAGCAGCTTAAACGCAGGGGCAGGCACTGAAGCTTTCTTT.

This clonotype was counted ten times or more. This chain links TRBV20-1 with TRBJ2-3; 11 bases fit TRBD2. CDR3 size: 16 residues. J lost 2 bases, V lost 0 bases, and 4 bases had no gene match. Germline V gene data show CDR1 as DFQATT and CDR2 as SNEGSKA (reference sequence). CDR3 in DNA: TGCAGTGCTAGAGATGTGACTAGCGGGGCCACAGATACGCAGTATTTT. Its protein is CSARDVTSGATDTQYF.

This clonotype has ten or more counts. This rearrangement joins TRBV5-1 to TRBJ2-3; TRBD2 matches 11 bases. This CDR3 has 16 amino acids. Trimming removed 4 bases from V and 2 bases from J; junction bases left unmatched: 6. The germline CDR1 and CDR2 sequences are SGHRS and YFSETQ. CDR3 coding DNA: TGCGCCAGCAGCAAACTAGCGGGGGCCAACACAGATACGCAGTATTTT. Its protein is CASSKLAGANTDTQYF.

This clonotype appeared many times. One junction end does not reproduce the germline sequence, and a read error may be involved. This chain uses TRBV5-1 with TRBJ2-2, with D possibly being TRBD2 (6 bases). The CDR3 consists of 14 residues. Germline-derived CDR1 and CDR2 are SGHRS and YFSETQ. CDR3 residues: CASSLGGNTGELFF. In DNA, the CDR3 is TGTGCCAGCAGCTTGGGGGGGAACACCGGGGAGCTGTTTTTT.